This TCR beta chain originates from a study of T cell responses to AZD1222 COVID-19 vaccine. Study-level points and caveats: At baseline, seropositivity was found in only 5 to 7 AZD1222 recipients. Across the whole spike, CD4 TCRs peaked at regions 160-218 and 743-854. Nearly half of spike-specific TCRs reportedly target unmutated variant regions. White British ancestry dominated among donors, who included more females, and clonal diversity was possibly underestimated.

As for this clone: The antigen remains undetermined.

V was cut by 4 bases and J by 3 bases, with 15 bases left in between. Germline lookup yields CDR1 LGHNA and CDR2 YSLEER. The CDR3 consists of 15 residues. Using immunoSEQ multiplex PCR, the repertoire was profiled, and TCRdb retains in-frame clones only, with some absent. The profile covers approximately 140,000 clones, with about 91% appearing a single time and under 1.5% taken by the ten largest. The chain joins TRBV4-3 to TRBJ1-2; weak D call: TRBD1 (5 bases). This sequence originates from an adult in good health. Material: peripheral blood, obtained on day 0 of AZD1222 vaccination. The CDR3 is CASSPQGVGDYGYTF. CDR3 nucleotide sequence: TGCGCCAGCAGCCCCCAGGGTGTTGGCGACTATGGCTACACCTTC.